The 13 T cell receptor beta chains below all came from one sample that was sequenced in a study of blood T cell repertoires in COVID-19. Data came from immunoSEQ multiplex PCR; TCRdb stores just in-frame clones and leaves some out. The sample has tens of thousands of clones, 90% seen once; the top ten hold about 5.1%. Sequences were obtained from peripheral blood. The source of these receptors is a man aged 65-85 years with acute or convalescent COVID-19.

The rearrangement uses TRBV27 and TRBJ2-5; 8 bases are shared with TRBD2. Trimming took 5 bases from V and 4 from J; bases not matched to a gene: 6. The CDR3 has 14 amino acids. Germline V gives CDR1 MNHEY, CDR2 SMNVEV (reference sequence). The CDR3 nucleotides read TGTGCCAGCAGTCGGGGGGGGGCCGGAGAGACCCAGTACTTC. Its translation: CASSRGGAGETQYF.

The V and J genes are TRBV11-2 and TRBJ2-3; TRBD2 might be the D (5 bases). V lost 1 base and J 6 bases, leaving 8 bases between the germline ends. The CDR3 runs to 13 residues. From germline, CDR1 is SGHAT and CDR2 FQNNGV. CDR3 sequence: CASSLAGGDTQYF. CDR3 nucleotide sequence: TGTGCCAGCAGCTTAGCTGGCGGGGATACGCAGTATTTT.

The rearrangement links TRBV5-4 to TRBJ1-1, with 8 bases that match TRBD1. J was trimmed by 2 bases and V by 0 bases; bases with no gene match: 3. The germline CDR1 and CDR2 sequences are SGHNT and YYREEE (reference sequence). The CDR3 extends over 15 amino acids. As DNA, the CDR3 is TGTGCCAGCAGCTTGGGGGGACAGGTTAACACTGAAGCTTTCTTT. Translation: CASSLGGQVNTEAFF.

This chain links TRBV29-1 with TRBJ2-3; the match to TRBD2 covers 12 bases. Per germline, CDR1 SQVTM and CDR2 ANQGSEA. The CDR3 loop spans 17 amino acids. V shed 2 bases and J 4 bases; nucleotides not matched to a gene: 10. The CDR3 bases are TGCAGCGTTGAATCTGAGCTAGCGGGGGGGCCGGCAGATACGCAGTATTTT. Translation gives CSVESELAGGPADTQYF.

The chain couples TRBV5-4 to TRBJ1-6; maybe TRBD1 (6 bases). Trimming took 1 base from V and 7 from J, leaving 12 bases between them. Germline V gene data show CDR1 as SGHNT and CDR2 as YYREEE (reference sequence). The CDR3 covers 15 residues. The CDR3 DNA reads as TGTGCCAGCAGCTTGAAGGCAGGGGCGAATTCACCCCTCCACTTT. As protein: CASSLKAGANSPLHF.

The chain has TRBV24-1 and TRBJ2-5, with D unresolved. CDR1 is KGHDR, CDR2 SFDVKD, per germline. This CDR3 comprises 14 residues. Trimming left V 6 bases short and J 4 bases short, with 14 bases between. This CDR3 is CATSPPQRPETQYF. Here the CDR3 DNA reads TGTGCCACCAGTCCCCCCCAGCGCCCAGAGACCCAGTACTTC.

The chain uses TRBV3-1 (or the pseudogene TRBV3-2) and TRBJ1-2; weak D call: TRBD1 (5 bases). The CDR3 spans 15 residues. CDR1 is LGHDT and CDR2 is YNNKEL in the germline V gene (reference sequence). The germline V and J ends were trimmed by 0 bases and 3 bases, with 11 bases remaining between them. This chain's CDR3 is CASSQDPGVYYGYTF. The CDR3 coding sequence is TGTGCCAGCAGCCAAGATCCGGGGGTGTACTATGGCTACACCTTC.

The CDR3: CASSEALQGVSDGYTF. The CDR3 coding sequence is TGTGCCAGCAGTGAAGCGCTTCAGGGGGTATCGGACGGCTACACCTTC. The J gene is TRBJ1-2, the V gene TRBV2, with TRBD1 matching 7 bases. The germline V gene has CDR1 SNHLY and CDR2 FYNNEI. V lost 0 bases, J lost 8 bases, and 12 bases stayed unmatched. This CDR3 spans 16 amino acids.

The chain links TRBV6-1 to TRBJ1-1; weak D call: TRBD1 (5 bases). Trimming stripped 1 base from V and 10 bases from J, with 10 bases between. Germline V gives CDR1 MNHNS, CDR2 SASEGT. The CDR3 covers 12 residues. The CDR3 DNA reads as TGTGCCAGCAGTGAAGGGGGAGGGGTAGCTTTCTTT. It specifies CASSEGGGVAFF.

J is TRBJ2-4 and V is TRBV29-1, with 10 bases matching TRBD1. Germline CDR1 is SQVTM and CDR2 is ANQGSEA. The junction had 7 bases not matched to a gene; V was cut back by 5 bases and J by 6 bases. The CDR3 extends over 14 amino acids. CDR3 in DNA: TGCAGCGTTATTAAGACAGGGGGCATAAACATTCAGTACTTC. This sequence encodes CSVIKTGGINIQYF.

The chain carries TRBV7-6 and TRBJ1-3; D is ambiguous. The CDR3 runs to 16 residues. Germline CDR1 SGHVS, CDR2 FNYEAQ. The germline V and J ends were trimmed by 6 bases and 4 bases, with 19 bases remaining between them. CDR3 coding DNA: TGTGCCAGCAGTTACTTCGGGAGTTTTGACGGAAACACCATATATTTT. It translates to CASSYFGSFDGNTIYF.

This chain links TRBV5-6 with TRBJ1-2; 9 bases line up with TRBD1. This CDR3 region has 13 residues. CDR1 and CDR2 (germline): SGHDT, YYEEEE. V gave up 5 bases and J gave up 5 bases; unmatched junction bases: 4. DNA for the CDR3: TGTGCCAGCAGGCGACAGGGGGATTATGGCTACACCTTC. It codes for CASRRQGDYGYTF.

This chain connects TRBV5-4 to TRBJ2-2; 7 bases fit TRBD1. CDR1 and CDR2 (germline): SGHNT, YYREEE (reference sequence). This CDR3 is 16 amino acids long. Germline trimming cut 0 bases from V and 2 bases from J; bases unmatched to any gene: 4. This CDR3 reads CASSLVGTVNTGELFF. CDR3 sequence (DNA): TGTGCCAGCAGCTTGGTAGGGACAGTTAACACCGGGGAGCTGTTTTTT.